These 18 T cell receptor beta chains came from one sample sequenced in a study of blood T cell repertoires in COVID-19. The protocol was immunoSEQ multiplex PCR, while the TCRdb copy is restricted to in-frame clones and leaves out a portion. The table has about 77,000 clones, more than 60% seen once. Sequencing used peripheral blood. These receptors were taken from a man between 60 and 70 years old with acute or convalescent COVID-19.

This clone was observed once. Here the CDR3 DNA reads TGTGCCAGCAGCCTGACAGGGGGGTCCTTTGAAGCTTTCTTT. It encodes CASSLTGGSFEAFF. The chain has TRBV6-5 and TRBJ1-1; TRBD1 agrees at 9 bases. There are 14 residues in the CDR3. The germline gives CDR1 MNHEY, CDR2 SVGAGI. V lost 6 bases, J lost 7 bases, and 9 bases stayed unmatched.

This clone was counted only a few times. The CDR3 bases are TGTGCCAGCAGCTTAGTCGGTGACAATGAGCAGTTCTTC. It specifies CASSLVGDNEQFF. The gene calls are TRBV7-8 and TRBJ2-1; the D is unclear. Germline CDR1 and CDR2: SGHVS and FQNEAQ. The V end was cut by 1 base, the J end by 5 bases, with 6 bases between. This CDR3 has 13 amino acids.

The CDR3 here is CASSQDLGELFF. The CDR3 DNA is TGTGCCAGCAGCCAAGATCTAGGGGAGCTGTTTTTT. J is TRBJ2-2 and V is TRBV3-1 (or the pseudogene TRBV3-2); no clear D. Germline-derived CDR1 and CDR2 are LGHDT and YNNKEL (reference sequence). V lost 0 bases and J lost 8, with 4 bases in between. The CDR3 has 12 residues.

This clone appeared a single time. The chain employs TRBV30 and TRBJ2-6; 9 bases align to TRBD1. V was clipped by 0 bases and J by 2 bases; unmatched bases: 5. CDR3 length: 17 amino acids. Germline CDR1 GTSNPN, CDR2 SVGIG (reference sequence). The CDR3 reads CAWSVGTGWAGANVLTF. The CDR3 DNA reads as TGTGCCTGGAGTGTAGGGACAGGGTGGGCTGGGGCCAACGTCCTGACTTTC.

V is TRBV9 and J is TRBJ1-1; 7 positions match TRBD1. The CDR3 runs 13 residues. V was pared by 4 bases and J by 4 bases, with 4 bases of the junction left unmatched. The germline CDR1 and CDR2 sequences are SGDLS and YYNGEE. The CDR3 DNA follows: TGTGCCAGCAGCCCAGGACAGGTCACTGAAGCTTTCTTT. This codes for CASSPGQVTEAFF. Complete variable domain (other parts from reference TRBV9 and TRBJ1-1): DSGVTQTPKHLITATGQRVTLRCSPRSGDLSVYWYQQSLDQGLQFLIQYYNGEERAKGNILERFSAQQFPDLHSELNLSSLELGDSALYFCASSPGQVTEAFFGQGTRLTVV.

This clone was observed a handful of times. The gene calls are TRBV4-1 and TRBJ2-7, with 9 bases that match TRBD1. The CDR3 loop spans 14 amino acids. Trimming at V came to 4 bases and at J to 2 bases, leaving 3 bases not matched to a gene. CDR1 is MGHRA and CDR2 is YSYEKL in the germline V gene. CDR3 loop: CASSPTGGPYEQYF. The CDR3 bases are TGCGCCAGCAGCCCTACAGGGGGCCCCTACGAGCAGTACTTC.

The genes are TRBV27 and TRBJ2-7; perhaps TRBD1 as D (7 bases). Trimming took 5 bases from V and 5 from J, leaving 16 bases between them. The germline CDR1 and CDR2 sequences are MNHEY and SMNVEV (reference sequence). This CDR3 contains 14 residues. The CDR3 bases are TGTGCCAGCAGTCTCAGGGGGGAGGCAAACGAGCAGTACGTC. This sequence encodes CASSLRGEANEQYV.

The chain recombines TRBV30 with TRBJ1-4; the D is unclear. V gave up 2 bases and J gave up 13 bases, with 11 bases separating them. The CDR3 loop spans 11 amino acids. CDR1 and CDR2 from the germline V gene are GTSNPN and SVGIG (reference sequence). CDR3 DNA: TGTGCCTGGAGTTCGCGGAATATACTGTTTTTT. This translates into CAWSSRNILFF.

The CDR3 protein is CASGAGAGFTDTQYF. CDR3 nucleotide sequence: TGCGCCAGCGGCGCGGGGGCCGGATTCACAGATACGCAGTATTTT. The chain combines TRBV5-1 with TRBJ2-3; tentative D call: TRBD2 (7 bases). Germline V gene lookup returns CDR1 SGHRS and CDR2 YFSETQ. V lost 7 bases and J lost 2, with 17 bases in between. The CDR3 spans 15 residues.

The rearrangement links TRBV15 to TRBJ2-1; 10 positions agree with TRBD2. Germline V gives CDR1 LNHNV, CDR2 YYDKDF (reference sequence). The CDR3 contains 14 residues. Trimming took 5 bases from V and 14 from J; bases not matched to a gene: 12. The CDR3 DNA reads as TGTGCCACCAGCCGCAGCGGGGGGGCTCTAGGGGAGTTCTTC. Amino acids: CATSRSGGALGEFF.

This chain joins TRBV9 and TRBJ1-5, with D possibly matching TRBD1 (5 bases). CDR3 length equals 14 residues. The V and J ends lost 3 bases and 8 bases respectively, with 15 bases between them. Germline V gene lookup returns CDR1 SGDLS and CDR2 YYNGEE. CDR3 nucleotide sequence: TGTGCCAGCAGCGAGGGGTCAGTTCATAAGCCCCAGCATTTT. Translated: CASSEGSVHKPQHF.

J is TRBJ2-1 and V is TRBV20-1, with TRBD2 matching over 9 bases. The V segment lost 8 bases and the J segment 11 bases; nucleotides outside the gene matches: 7. The CDR3 is made up of 11 amino acids. CDR1 and CDR2 from the germline V gene are DFQATT and SNEGSKA (reference sequence). The CDR3 DNA is TGCAGTCCTGCGGGAGGGGCGAAGCAGTTCTTC. This gives the protein CSPAGGAKQFF.

The chain is built from TRBV4-1 and TRBJ1-5, with 10 bases matching TRBD1. The ends lost 4 bases at V and 3 bases at J; junction bases unmatched: 6. The CDR3 covers 16 residues. Germline loops: CDR1 MGHRA, CDR2 YSYEKL. This CDR3 is CASSRQTGGVNQPQHF. In DNA, the CDR3 is TGCGCCAGCAGCCGCCAGACAGGGGGCGTCAATCAGCCCCAGCATTTT.

This clone came up a few times. The CDR3 DNA follows: TGTGCCAGTAGTCCCCCCGGACTATACTACAATGAGCAGTTCTTC. Translating it yields CASSPPGLYYNEQFF. The J gene is TRBJ2-1, the V gene TRBV19; D may be TRBD2 (6 bases). The V end lost 5 bases, the J end lost 3 bases, and 14 bases lay between the germline ends. There are 15 residues in the CDR3. Germline V gene lookup returns CDR1 LNHDA and CDR2 SQIVND (reference sequence).

The rearrangement joins TRBV20-1 to TRBJ1-1; D unclear. The CDR3 has 11 amino acids. Trimming cost V 6 bases and J 10 bases, with 15 bases left between them. From germline, CDR1 is DFQATT and CDR2 SNEGSKA (reference sequence). CDR3 amino acids: CSARRLERAFF. CDR3 coding DNA: TGCAGTGCCAGAAGACTAGAACGAGCTTTCTTT.

This clone has a handful of counts. Other nucleotide sequences in the sample specify the same CDR3. This chain joins TRBV11-3 and TRBJ2-1; 9 bases fit TRBD1. Trimming at V came to 0 bases and at J to 7 bases, leaving 4 bases not matched to a gene. CDR3 length: 15 amino acids. Per germline, CDR1 SGHNT and CDR2 YENEEA. The CDR3 protein is CASSLEGQGGNEQFF. CDR3 DNA: TGTGCCAGCAGCTTAGAGGGACAGGGTGGAAATGAGCAGTTCTTC.

V is TRBV7-3 and J is TRBJ2-2; 7 nucleotides agree with TRBD1. Trimming took 5 bases from V and 3 from J; bases not matched to a gene: 9. Germline V lookup: CDR1 SGHTA, CDR2 FQGTGA. This CDR3 is built from 16 residues. The CDR3 nucleotides read TGTGCCAGCAGCGTAGCCAGGGGGTCGGACACCGGGGAGCTGTTTTTT. It is translated as CASSVARGSDTGELFF.

DNA for the CDR3: TGTGCCAGCAGCGCACCGGGAGTCGCTGAAGCTTTCTTT. Its translation: CASSAPGVAEAFF. The rearrangement uses TRBV5-6 and TRBJ1-1; D call uncertain. The CDR3 loop spans 13 amino acids. CDR1 SGHDT and CDR2 YYEEEE come from the germline V gene. Trimming cost V 4 bases and J 6 bases, with 13 bases left between them. Full variable domain (missing parts from reference TRBV5-6 and TRBJ1-1): DAGVTQSPTHLIKTRGQQVTLRCSPKSGHDTVSWYQQALGQGPQFIFQYYEEEERQRGNFPDRFSGHQFPNYSSELNVNALLLGDSALYLCASSAPGVAEAFFGQGTRLTVV.